The 3 T cell receptor beta chains below come from one sample, sequenced in a study of OX40 agonist ivuxolimab in advanced cancers. Clones were sequenced by immunoSEQ multiplex PCR, and TCRdb holds only the in-frame ones, with some missing. The profile shows tens of thousands of clones, roughly 88% of them singletons. The sequencing used CD4+ or CD8+ T cells sorted from blood, collected in a trial of the OX40 agonist ivuxolimab. The source of these receptors is an adult with an advanced solid tumor such as melanoma, head and neck, liver or kidney cancer.

This chain joins TRBV6-5 and TRBJ2-2; no reliable D call. The CDR3 is made up of 11 amino acids. Per the germline V gene, CDR1 is MNHEY and CDR2 is SVGAGI. CDR3 in DNA: TGTGCGGGCAGCAACACCGGGGAGCTGTTTTTT. It specifies CAGSNTGELFF.

CDR3 DNA sequence: TGTGCCAGCAGTTTATCCCAGGGGGCGGATACGCAGTATTTT. Its protein product is CASSLSQGADTQYF. V and J are TRBV27 and TRBJ2-3; 8 nucleotides line up with TRBD1. The germline V gene encodes CDR1 MNHEY and CDR2 SMNVEV (reference sequence). This CDR3 has 14 amino acids. Unmatched junction bases numbered 2, after V lost 0 bases and J lost 6 bases.

The chain joins TRBV9 to TRBJ2-2, with D unresolved. Trimming removed 0 bases from V and 5 bases from J, with 11 bases in between. Looked up from germline, CDR1 is SGDLS and CDR2 is YYNGEE. The CDR3 has 15 amino acids. The CDR3 spells CASSVDPTATGELFF. CDR3 DNA sequence: TGTGCCAGCAGCGTAGATCCAACGGCGACCGGGGAGCTGTTTTTT.